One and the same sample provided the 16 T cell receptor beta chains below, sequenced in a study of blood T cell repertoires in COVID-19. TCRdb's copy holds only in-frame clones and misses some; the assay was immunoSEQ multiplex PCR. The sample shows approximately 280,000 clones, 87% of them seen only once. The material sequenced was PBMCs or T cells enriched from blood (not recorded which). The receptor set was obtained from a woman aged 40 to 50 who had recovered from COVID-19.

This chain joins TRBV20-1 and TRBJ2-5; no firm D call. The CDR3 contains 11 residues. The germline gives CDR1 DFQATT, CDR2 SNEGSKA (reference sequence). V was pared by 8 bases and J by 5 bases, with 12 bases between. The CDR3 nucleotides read TGCAGTCCTCCGGGTAGGGAGACCCAGTACTTC. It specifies CSPPGRETQYF.

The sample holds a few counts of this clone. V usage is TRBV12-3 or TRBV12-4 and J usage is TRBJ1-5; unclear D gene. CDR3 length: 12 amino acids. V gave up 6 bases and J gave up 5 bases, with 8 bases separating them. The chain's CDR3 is CASSLPYQPQHF. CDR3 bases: TGTGCCAGCAGCCTACCCTATCAGCCCCAGCATTTT.

CDR3: CAWSVLHYNEQFF. DNA of the CDR3: TGTGCCTGGAGTGTCTTACACTACAATGAGCAGTTCTTC. The chain employs TRBV30 and TRBJ2-1; D is ambiguous. The CDR3 has 13 amino acids. Germline CDR1 and CDR2: GTSNPN and SVGIG (reference sequence). V was pared by 0 bases and J by 3 bases, with 6 bases between.

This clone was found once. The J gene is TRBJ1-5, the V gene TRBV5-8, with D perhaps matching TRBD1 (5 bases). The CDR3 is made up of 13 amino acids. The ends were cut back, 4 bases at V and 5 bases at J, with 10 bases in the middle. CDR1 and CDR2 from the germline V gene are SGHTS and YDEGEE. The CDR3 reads CASSAPGDQPQHF. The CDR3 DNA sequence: TGTGCCAGCAGCGCCCCGGGGGATCAGCCCCAGCATTTT.

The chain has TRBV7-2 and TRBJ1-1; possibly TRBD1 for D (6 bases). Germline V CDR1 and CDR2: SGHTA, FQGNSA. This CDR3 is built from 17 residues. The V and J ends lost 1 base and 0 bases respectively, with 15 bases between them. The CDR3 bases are TGTGCCAGCAGCTTAGTGGGGGGGGGCGCCTTGAACACTGAAGCTTTCTTT. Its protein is CASSLVGGGALNTEAFF. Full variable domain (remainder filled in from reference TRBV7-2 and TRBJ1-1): GAGVSQSPSNKVTEKGKDVELRCDPISGHTALYWYRQSLGQGLEFLIYFQGNSAPDKSGLPSDRFSAERTGGSVSTLTIQRTQQEDSAVYLCASSLVGGGALNTEAFFGQGTRLTVV.

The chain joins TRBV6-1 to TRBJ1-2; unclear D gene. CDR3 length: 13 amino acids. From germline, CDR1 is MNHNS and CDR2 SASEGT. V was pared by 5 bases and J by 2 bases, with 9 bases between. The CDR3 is CASSRTGNYGYTF. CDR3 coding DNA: TGTGCCAGCAGTCGGACGGGAAACTATGGCTACACCTTC.

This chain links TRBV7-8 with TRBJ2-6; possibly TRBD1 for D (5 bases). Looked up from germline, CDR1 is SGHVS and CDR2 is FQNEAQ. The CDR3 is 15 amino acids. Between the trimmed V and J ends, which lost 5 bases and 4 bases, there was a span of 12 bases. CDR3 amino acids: CASSLRVSGANVLTF. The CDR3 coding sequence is TGTGCCAGCAGCCTCAGGGTTTCCGGGGCCAACGTCCTGACTTTC.

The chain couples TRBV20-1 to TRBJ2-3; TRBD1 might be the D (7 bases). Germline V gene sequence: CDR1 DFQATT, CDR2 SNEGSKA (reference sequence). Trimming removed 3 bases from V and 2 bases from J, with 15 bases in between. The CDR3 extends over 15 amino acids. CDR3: CSASGAGGFTDTQYF. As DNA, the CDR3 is TGCAGTGCTAGTGGGGCAGGGGGGTTCACAGATACGCAGTATTTT.

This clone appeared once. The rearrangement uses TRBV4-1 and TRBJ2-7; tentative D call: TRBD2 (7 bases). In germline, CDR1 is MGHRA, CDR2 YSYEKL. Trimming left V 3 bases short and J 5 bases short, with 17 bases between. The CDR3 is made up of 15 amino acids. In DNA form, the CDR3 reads TGCGCCAGCAGCCAGACGGAGGGGGAGGGCCACGAGCAGTACTTC. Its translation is CASSQTEGEGHEQYF.

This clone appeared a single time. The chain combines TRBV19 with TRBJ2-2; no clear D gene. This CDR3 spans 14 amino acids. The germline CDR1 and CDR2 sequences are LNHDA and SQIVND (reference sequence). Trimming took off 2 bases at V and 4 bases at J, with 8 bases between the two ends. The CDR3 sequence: CASSISLVTGELFF. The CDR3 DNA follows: TGTGCCAGTAGTATAAGCCTTGTCACCGGGGAGCTGTTTTTT. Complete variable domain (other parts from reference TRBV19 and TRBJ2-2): DGGITQSPKYLFRKEGQNVTLSCEQNLNHDAMYWYRQDPGQGLRLIYYSQIVNDFQKGDIAEGYSVSREKKESFPLTVTSAQKNPTAFYLCASSISLVTGELFFGEGSRLTVL.

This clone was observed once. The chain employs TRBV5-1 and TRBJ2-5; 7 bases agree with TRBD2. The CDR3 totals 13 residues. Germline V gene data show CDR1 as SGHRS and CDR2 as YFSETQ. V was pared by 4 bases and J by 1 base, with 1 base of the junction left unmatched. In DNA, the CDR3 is TGCGCCAGCAGCCGCGGGGGCCAAGAGACCCAGTACTTC. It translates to CASSRGGQETQYF. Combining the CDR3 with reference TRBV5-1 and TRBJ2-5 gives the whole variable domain KAGVTQTPRYLIKTRGQQVTLSCSPISGHRSVSWYQQTPGQGLQFLFEYFSETQRNKGNFPGRFSGRQFSNSRSEMNVSTLELGDSALYLCASSRGGQETQYFGPGTRLLVL.

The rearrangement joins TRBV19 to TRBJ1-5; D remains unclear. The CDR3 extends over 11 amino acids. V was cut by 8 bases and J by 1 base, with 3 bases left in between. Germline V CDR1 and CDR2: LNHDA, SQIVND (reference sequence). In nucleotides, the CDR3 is TGTGCCAGTGGCAGCAATCAGCCCCAGCATTTT. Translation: CASGSNQPQHF.

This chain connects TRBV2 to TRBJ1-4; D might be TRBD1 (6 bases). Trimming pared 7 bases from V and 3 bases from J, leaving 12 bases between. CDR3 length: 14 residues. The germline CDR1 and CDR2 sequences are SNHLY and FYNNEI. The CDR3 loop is CASTRGTANEKLFF. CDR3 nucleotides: TGTGCCAGCACGAGGGGGACGGCTAATGAAAAACTGTTTTTT.

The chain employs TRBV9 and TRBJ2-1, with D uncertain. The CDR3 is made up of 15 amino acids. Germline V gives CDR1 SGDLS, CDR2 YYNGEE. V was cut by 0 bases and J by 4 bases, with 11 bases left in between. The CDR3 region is CASSVGSQAYNEQFF. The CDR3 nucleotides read TGTGCCAGCAGCGTAGGAAGCCAGGCGTACAATGAGCAGTTCTTC.

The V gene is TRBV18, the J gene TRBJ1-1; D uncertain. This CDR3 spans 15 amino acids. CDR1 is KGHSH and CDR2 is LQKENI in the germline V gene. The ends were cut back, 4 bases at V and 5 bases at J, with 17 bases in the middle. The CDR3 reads CASSLSAVPGTEAFF. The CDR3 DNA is TGTGCCAGCTCACTCTCTGCGGTCCCGGGGACTGAAGCTTTCTTT.

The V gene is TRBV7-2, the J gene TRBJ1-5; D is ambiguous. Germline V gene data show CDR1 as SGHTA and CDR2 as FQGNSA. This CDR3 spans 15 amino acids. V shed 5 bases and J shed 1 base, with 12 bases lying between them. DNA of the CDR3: TGTGCCAGCAGCAAGAGCGGTGTCAGCAATCAGCCCCAGCATTTT. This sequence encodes CASSKSGVSNQPQHF. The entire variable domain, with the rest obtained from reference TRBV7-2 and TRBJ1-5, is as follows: GAGVSQSPSNKVTEKGKDVELRCDPISGHTALYWYRQSLGQGLEFLIYFQGNSAPDKSGLPSDRFSAERTGGSVSTLTIQRTQQEDSAVYLCASSKSGVSNQPQHFGDGTRLSIL.